Following are 3 T cell receptor beta chains from one sample sequenced in a study of control samples from healthy donors and cancer patients. TCRdb keeps only in-frame clones here, not all; method: immunoSEQ multiplex PCR. Here the sample spans 120,000 or so clones, more than 75% being singletons. The sample taken for sequencing was blood. These receptors all stem from a man between 60 and 75 years old in good health.

The V gene is TRBV19, the J gene TRBJ2-2; 9 bases map to TRBD2. The CDR3 spans 18 residues. The V gene's germline CDR1 is LNHDA and CDR2 SQIVND (reference sequence). Trimming removed 1 base from V and 0 bases from J; junction bases left unmatched: 6. In DNA form, the CDR3 reads TGTGCCAGTAGTATAGGCCGAGCGGGGGGATCGAACACCGGGGAGCTGTTTTTT. Its protein is CASSIGRAGGSNTGELFF.

CDR3 sequence (DNA): TGTGCCAGCACCTCCGCGGGGGGGCCAACCTACGAGCAGTACTTC. Protein: CASTSAGGPTYEQYF. The rearrangement uses TRBV3-1 (or the pseudogene TRBV3-2) and TRBJ2-7; 9 positions match TRBD2. CDR1 is LGHDT, CDR2 YNNKEL, per germline (reference sequence). V trimming: 7 bases; J trimming: 2 bases; junction bases outside the gene matches: 9. The CDR3 has 15 amino acids.

The chain links TRBV19 to TRBJ1-1; TRBD1 is a possible D gene (6 bases). Trimming shortened V by 9 bases and J by 0 bases, and 14 bases separated the two germline ends. The germline V gene encodes CDR1 LNHDA and CDR2 SQIVND (reference sequence). CDR3 length: 14 amino acids. In DNA form, the CDR3 reads TGTGCCAGCCGGGGGCCTGCTATGAACACTGAAGCTTTCTTT. Encoded protein: CASRGPAMNTEAFF.